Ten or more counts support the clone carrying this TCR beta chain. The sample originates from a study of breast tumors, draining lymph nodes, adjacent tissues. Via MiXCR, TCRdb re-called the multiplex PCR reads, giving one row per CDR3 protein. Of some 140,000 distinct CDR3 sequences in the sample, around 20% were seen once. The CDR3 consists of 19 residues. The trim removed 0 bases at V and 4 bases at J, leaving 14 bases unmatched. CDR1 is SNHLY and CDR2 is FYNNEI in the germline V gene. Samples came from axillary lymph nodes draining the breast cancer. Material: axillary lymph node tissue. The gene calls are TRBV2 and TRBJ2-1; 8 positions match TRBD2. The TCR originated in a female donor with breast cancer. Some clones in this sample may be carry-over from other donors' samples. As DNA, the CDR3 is TGTGCCAGCAGTGAAGCGAGGGTCAATAGCGGGGAGAATTACAATGAGCAGTTCTTC. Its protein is CASSEARVNSGENYNEQFF. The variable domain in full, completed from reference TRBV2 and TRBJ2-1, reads EPEVTQTPSHQVTQMGQEVILRCVPISNHLYFYWYRQILGQKVEFLVSFYNNEISEKSEIFDDQFSVERPDGSNFTLKIRSTKLEDSAMYFCASSEARVNSGENYNEQFFGPGTRLTVL.